The 14 T cell receptor beta chains given below trace back to one sample, sequenced in a study of blood T cell repertoires in COVID-19. Repertoires were generated with immunoSEQ multiplex PCR, while TCRdb's copy carries only in-frame clones and drops some. Among some 460,000 clones listed, approximately 90% were seen once. Material: PBMCs or T cells enriched from blood (not recorded which). These receptors were taken from a woman between 18 and 29 years old with acute COVID-19.

The rearrangement joins TRBV7-8 to TRBJ2-7, with a possible D match to TRBD1 (5 bases). Trimming left V 2 bases short and J 5 bases short, with 10 bases between. Germline CDR1 reads SGHVS; CDR2 reads FQNEAQ. The CDR3 runs 13 residues. The CDR3 sequence: CASSLLGVDEQYF. CDR3 sequence (DNA): TGTGCCAGCAGCTTACTAGGGGTTGACGAGCAGTACTTC.

The chain carries TRBV9 and TRBJ2-2, with D tentatively TRBD1 (5 bases). The CDR3 has 14 residues. Trimming left V 4 bases short and J 5 bases short, with 12 bases between. Germline V gene lookup returns CDR1 SGDLS and CDR2 YYNGEE. CDR3 bases: TGTGCCAGCAGCCTCTCTAGGGGTACCGGGGAGCTGTTTTTT. This codes for CASSLSRGTGELFF.

This sequence joins TRBV29-1 and TRBJ2-3, with D maybe TRBD2 (6 bases). Per the germline V gene, CDR1 is SQVTM and CDR2 is ANQGSEA. V dropped 3 bases and J dropped 6 bases, with 16 bases sitting between them. The CDR3 covers 14 residues. As DNA, the CDR3 is TGCAGCGTTGACGGCGGGGCGGCCAAGGATACGCAGTATTTT. Its protein product is CSVDGGAAKDTQYF.

The CDR3 DNA reads as TGTGCCAGCAGCCAAGCCTCATACTCCGAGCAGTACTTC. Translating gives CASSQASYSEQYF. The J gene is TRBJ2-7, the V gene TRBV14, with D hard to call. The CDR3 extends over 13 amino acids. Germline assignment: CDR1 SGHDN and CDR2 FVKESK. V was shortened by 1 base and J by 6 bases, with 10 bases between the two germline ends.

The rearrangement uses TRBV7-3 and TRBJ2-3; possible D gene TRBD1, 6 bases. Germline V lookup: CDR1 SGHTA, CDR2 FQGTGA. There are 15 residues in the CDR3. Trimming shortened V by 5 bases and J by 2 bases, and 14 bases separated the two germline ends. The CDR3 nucleotides are TGTGCCAGCAGCCAAGTGGGGGCCACCACAGATACGCAGTATTTT. It encodes CASSQVGATTDTQYF.

The rearrangement links TRBV10-3 to TRBJ2-7, with D tentatively TRBD1 (6 bases). CDR3 length: 13 residues. V lost 10 bases, J lost 5 bases, and 18 bases lay in between. Per the germline V gene, CDR1 is ENHRY and CDR2 is SYGVKD. The CDR3 reads CATTPGTNNEQYF. The CDR3 region has the DNA TGTGCCACAACTCCCGGGACAAATAACGAGCAGTACTTC.

The rearrangement uses TRBV18 and TRBJ2-3; D is possibly TRBD1 (6 bases). V lost 6 bases to trimming and J lost 5 bases, with 21 bases between them. Germline V gene sequence: CDR1 KGHSH, CDR2 LQKENI. This CDR3 is 16 amino acids long. CDR3 residues: CASSALTGQEGDTQYF. The CDR3 DNA reads as TGTGCCAGCTCCGCCCTGACAGGCCAAGAGGGAGATACGCAGTATTTT.

The chain combines TRBV7-3 with TRBJ1-1; possibly TRBD1 for D (6 bases). From germline, CDR1 is SGHTA and CDR2 FQGTGA. CDR3 size: 12 residues. V was trimmed by 2 bases and J by 11 bases, leaving 12 bases between them. The CDR3 protein is CASSLGGPVAFF. Here the CDR3 DNA reads TGTGCCAGCAGCTTAGGGGGCCCCGTGGCTTTCTTT. Supplemented by reference TRBV7-3 and TRBJ1-1, the full variable domain reads GAGVSQTPSNKVTEKGKYVELRCDPISGHTALYWYRQSLGQGPEFLIYFQGTGAADDSGLPNDRFFAVRPEGSVSTLKIQRTERGDSAVYLCASSLGGPVAFFGQGTRLTVV.

About this clone: Other nucleotide sequences in the sample specify the same CDR3. This chain connects TRBV4-1 to TRBJ1-5, with a weak D call TRBD1 (6 bases). The germline gives CDR1 MGHRA, CDR2 YSYEKL. V was shortened by 3 bases and J by 2 bases, with 11 bases between the two germline ends. The CDR3 consists of 15 residues. This CDR3 is CASSQVQGGNQPQHF. Written as DNA, the CDR3 is TGCGCCAGCAGCCAGGTACAGGGAGGCAATCAGCCCCAGCATTTT.

Here the CDR3 DNA reads TGTGCTAGTGGTTTGCCGCCGGGACTAGCGACGAACACCGGGGAGCTGTTTTTT. It codes for CASGLPPGLATNTGELFF. This chain connects TRBV12-5 to TRBJ2-2; 10 nucleotides match TRBD2. Germline-derived CDR1 and CDR2 are LGHNT and FRNRAP. The CDR3 consists of 18 residues. The junction had 6 bases not matched to a gene; V was cut back by 2 bases and J by 0 bases. The whole variable domain, filled in from reference TRBV12-5 and TRBJ2-2, reads DARVTQTPRHKVTEMGQEVTMRCQPILGHNTVFWYRQTMMQGLELLAYFRNRAPLDDSGMPKDRFSAEMPDATLATLKIQPSEPRDSAVYFCASGLPPGLATNTGELFFGEGSRLTVL.

As DNA, the CDR3 is TGCGCCAGCAGCCAAGTAGGCAGGGACTACGAGCAGTACTTC. Protein product: CASSQVGRDYEQYF. This chain joins TRBV4-1 and TRBJ2-7; D is possibly TRBD1 (5 bases). This CDR3 is built from 14 residues. The V gene's germline CDR1 is MGHRA and CDR2 YSYEKL. With 1 base removed from V and 3 bases from J, the gap between germline ends came to 10 bases.

The chain couples TRBV27 to TRBJ1-2; 7 bases agree with TRBD1. Trimming at V came to 4 bases and at J to 10 bases, leaving 6 bases not matched to a gene. This CDR3 is built from 12 residues. The germline CDR1 and CDR2 sequences are MNHEY and SMNVEV (reference sequence). CDR3 bases: TGTGCCAGCAGTTCCCAAACAGGGGACTACACCTTC. Protein: CASSSQTGDYTF.

The genes are TRBV30 and TRBJ1-1, with 9 bases lining up with TRBD1. The CDR3 is made up of 13 amino acids. Germline loops: CDR1 GTSNPN, CDR2 SVGIG (reference sequence). Trimming cost V 4 bases and J 10 bases; bases outside gene matches: 10. The CDR3 spells CAWTPQGAGVAFF. The CDR3 nucleotides are TGTGCCTGGACCCCACAGGGGGCCGGGGTAGCTTTCTTT.

This chain connects TRBV4-3 to TRBJ1-6; TRBD1 matches at 10 bases. V shed 0 bases, J shed 3 bases, and the junction held 17 bases outside the gene matches. CDR1 LGHNA and CDR2 YSLEER come from the germline V gene. CDR3 size: 22 residues. CDR3 nucleotides: TGCGCCAGCAGCCAAGATGTCAGTATATCCGCCGGGACAGGGGTCTATAATTCACCCCTCCACTTT. Its protein product is CASSQDVSISAGTGVYNSPLHF.